Presented here are 30 T cell receptor beta chains from one specimen sequenced in a study of blood T cell repertoires in COVID-19. Here immunoSEQ multiplex PCR was the method, and the copy in TCRdb shows in-frame clones only, minus some. The sample lists roughly 110,000 clones; roughly 81% were seen once. The sequencing input was peripheral blood. The origin of the receptors is a man aged 40-49 years with acute or convalescent COVID-19.

The chain has TRBV24-1 and TRBJ2-2, with D possibly TRBD2 on 6 matching bases. CDR1 KGHDR and CDR2 SFDVKD come from the germline V gene. CDR3 length: 16 amino acids. The ends were cut back, 2 bases at V and 5 bases at J, with 14 bases in the middle. The CDR3 coding sequence is TGTGCCACCAGTGATTATCGGGGGTCGATGACCGGGGAGCTGTTTTTT. Translating gives CATSDYRGSMTGELFF.

The V and J genes are TRBV18 and TRBJ1-2, with D maybe TRBD1 (6 bases). Germline lookup yields CDR1 KGHSH and CDR2 LQKENI. The V end was cut by 3 bases, the J end by 8 bases, with 16 bases between. The CDR3 has 14 amino acids. The CDR3 DNA follows: TGTGCCAGCTCACCCCTCCCTGAGGGGGAAGGCTACACCTTC. Translated: CASSPLPEGEGYTF.

A single count supports this clone. V usage is TRBV5-4 and J usage is TRBJ1-6; D not resolved. V lost 4 bases and J 6 bases, leaving 14 bases between the germline ends. The CDR3 has 15 amino acids. CDR1 SGHNT and CDR2 YYREEE come from the germline V gene (reference sequence). CDR3 loop: CASSDLGQVNSPLHF. CDR3 bases: TGTGCCAGCAGCGACCTTGGGCAGGTTAATTCACCCCTCCACTTT.

The chain employs TRBV2 and TRBJ2-7, with 7 positions matching TRBD2. The CDR3 has 14 residues. The ends lost 7 bases at V and 3 bases at J; junction bases unmatched: 9. The germline CDR1 and CDR2 sequences are SNHLY and FYNNEI. CDR3: CASMRQTGGYEQYF. The CDR3 nucleotides are TGTGCCAGCATGCGGCAAACGGGGGGCTACGAGCAGTACTTC.

V usage is TRBV29-1 and J usage is TRBJ2-5, with D possibly TRBD1 on 5 matching bases. The CDR3 is 15 residues long. Per the germline V gene, CDR1 is SQVTM and CDR2 is ANQGSEA. V gave up 6 bases and J gave up 1 base, with 18 bases separating them. The CDR3 here is CSVGGAGISQETQYF. The CDR3 DNA sequence: TGCAGCGTGGGTGGGGCAGGAATATCCCAAGAGACCCAGTACTTC. Complete variable domain (other parts from reference TRBV29-1 and TRBJ2-5): SAVISQKPSRDICQRGTSLTIQCQVDSQVTMMFWYRQQPGQSLTLIATANQGSEATYESGFVIDKFPISRPNLTFSTLTVSNMSPEDSSIYLCSVGGAGISQETQYFGPGTRLLVL.

J is TRBJ1-1 and V is TRBV29-1; TRBD1 matches at 8 bases. Germline V CDR1 and CDR2: SQVTM, ANQGSEA. There are 17 residues in the CDR3. Trimming removed 1 base from V and 0 bases from J; junction bases left unmatched: 10. CDR3 region: CSVEALGQEYMNTEAFF. DNA for the CDR3: TGCAGCGTTGAAGCGCTGGGACAGGAGTACATGAACACTGAAGCTTTCTTT.

V is TRBV29-1 and J is TRBJ1-4; D not certain. The CDR3 consists of 10 residues. V was trimmed by 5 bases and J by 7 bases, leaving 5 bases between them. Germline-derived CDR1 and CDR2 are SQVTM and ANQGSEA. CDR3 residues: CSVRGEKLFF. CDR3 DNA sequence: TGCAGCGTTCGCGGTGAAAAACTGTTTTTT.

The chain has TRBV6-2 or TRBV6-3 and TRBJ1-5, with D possibly TRBD1 on 6 matching bases. Germline V gives CDR1 MNHEY, CDR2 SVGEGT. The CDR3 consists of 16 residues. Trimming took off 5 bases at V and 3 bases at J, with 17 bases between the two ends. CDR3 in DNA: TGTGCCAGCAGTACTCACACAGGGTACATCAATCAGCCCCAGCATTTT. This encodes CASSTHTGYINQPQHF.

In DNA, the CDR3 is TGTGCCAGCAGCTTAGGAGGGACAGGGGTCGATTCACCCCTCCACTTT. Translating it yields CASSLGGTGVDSPLHF. The chain employs TRBV11-3 and TRBJ1-6, with 10 bases aligning to TRBD1. V shed 1 base, J shed 8 bases, and the junction held 5 bases outside the gene matches. CDR1 and CDR2 (germline): SGHNT, YENEEA. The CDR3 length is 16 residues.

The chain joins TRBV5-1 to TRBJ2-7, with TRBD2 matching 8 bases. The CDR3 consists of 15 residues. Unmatched junction bases numbered 7, after V lost 0 bases and J lost 5 bases. CDR1 and CDR2 from the germline V gene are SGHRS and YFSETQ. The CDR3 DNA follows: TGCGCCAGCAGCTTGGCAGCGACTAGCGTCGACGAGCAGTACTTC. Amino acid sequence: CASSLAATSVDEQYF.

The chain employs TRBV7-9 and TRBJ2-7; 9 bases line up with TRBD1. The CDR3 runs 15 residues. The germline V gene encodes CDR1 SEHNR and CDR2 FQNEAQ (reference sequence). V lost 5 bases to trimming and J lost 5 bases; unmatched junction nucleotides: 10. The CDR3: CASSPTHRGLNEQYF. Here the CDR3 DNA reads TGTGCCAGCAGCCCAACCCACAGGGGGCTAAACGAGCAGTACTTC.

V and J are TRBV9 and TRBJ2-3, with D tentatively TRBD1 (5 bases). V dropped 5 bases and J dropped 0 bases, with 13 bases sitting between them. Germline loops: CDR1 SGDLS, CDR2 YYNGEE. The CDR3 covers 15 residues. CDR3: CASRKGAGSTDTQYF. The CDR3 nucleotides are TGTGCCAGCAGAAAAGGGGCAGGTAGCACAGATACGCAGTATTTT.

J is TRBJ2-3 and V is TRBV7-2; the D is unclear. The CDR3 runs to 19 residues. Looked up from germline, CDR1 is SGHTA and CDR2 is FQGNSA. V was clipped by 0 bases and J by 6 bases, with 25 bases between them. CDR3 amino acids: CASSLAFALGLERPDTQYF. The CDR3 coding sequence is TGTGCCAGCAGCTTAGCATTTGCATTGGGTCTAGAACGTCCTGATACGCAGTATTTT.

The table lists this clone with a count of one. The chain joins TRBV4-1 to TRBJ2-2; 15 bases map to TRBD2. The CDR3 covers 18 residues. The J segment lost 6 bases and the V segment lost 4 bases, leaving 9 bases of the junction unmatched. Germline V CDR1 and CDR2: MGHRA, YSYEKL. The CDR3 region has the DNA TGCGCCAGCAGCCGAAGGACTAGCGGGGGGGCCGCCGCCGGGGAGCTGTTTTTT. Protein product: CASSRRTSGGAAAGELFF.

This rearrangement joins TRBV20-1 to TRBJ2-7; D is uncertain. Germline V CDR1 and CDR2: DFQATT, SNEGSKA (reference sequence). Trimming stripped 3 bases from V and 2 bases from J, with 11 bases between. The CDR3 has 13 residues. The CDR3 region has the DNA TGCAGTGCTAGTAGGCGGTTACCCTACGAGCAGTACTTC. This encodes CSASRRLPYEQYF.

This rearrangement joins TRBV5-1 to TRBJ2-1; a weak D match, TRBD1 (5 bases). The V end lost 0 bases, the J end lost 4 bases, and 5 bases lay between the germline ends. The CDR3 has 13 residues. Looked up from germline, CDR1 is SGHRS and CDR2 is YFSETQ. The DNA for the CDR3 is TGCGCCAGCAGCTTGGGGACATACAATGAGCAGTTCTTC. Translation gives CASSLGTYNEQFF.

The chain is built from TRBV4-3 and TRBJ1-2; possibly TRBD1 for D (6 bases). CDR1 is LGHNA, CDR2 YSLEER, per germline. This CDR3 has 13 amino acids. Trimming left V 1 base short and J 7 bases short, with 10 bases between. The CDR3 sequence: CASSQGTEVGYTF. Written as DNA, the CDR3 is TGCGCCAGCAGCCAAGGGACAGAGGTTGGCTACACCTTC.

This clone was detected a few times. The CDR3 nucleotides read TGTGCCAGCAGTCCCACAGTTGCCCATGAGCAGTTCTTC. Its translation is CASSPTVAHEQFF. This chain uses TRBV7-3 with TRBJ2-1; D unclear. The germline V gene encodes CDR1 SGHTA and CDR2 FQGTGA. This CDR3 has 13 amino acids. V gave up 6 bases and J gave up 8 bases, with 14 bases separating them.

The V gene is TRBV7-2, the J gene TRBJ2-2; 8 bases line up with TRBD1. The CDR3 covers 15 residues. Germline V gene sequence: CDR1 SGHTA, CDR2 FQGNSA. Losses at the gene ends were 5 bases for V and 1 base for J; bases not matched to a gene: 3. This chain's CDR3 is CASSQDRGNTGELFF. The CDR3 DNA reads TGTGCCAGCAGCCAAGACAGGGGGAACACCGGGGAGCTGTTTTTT.

The chain employs TRBV19 and TRBJ1-2, with D hard to call. The CDR3 sequence is 13 residues long. Per the germline V gene, CDR1 is LNHDA and CDR2 is SQIVND (reference sequence). Trimming took off 6 bases at V and 0 bases at J, with 8 bases between the two ends. Here the CDR3 DNA reads TGTGCCAGTAGGAATTTAGCTAACTATGGCTACACCTTC. This translates into CASRNLANYGYTF.

The V gene is TRBV2, the J gene TRBJ1-2; 8 nucleotides align to TRBD1. Trimming removed 0 bases from V and 4 bases from J; junction bases left unmatched: 7. Germline loops: CDR1 SNHLY, CDR2 FYNNEI. This CDR3 has 16 residues. This CDR3 reads CASSEAGQGRVYGYTF. The CDR3 DNA sequence: TGTGCCAGCAGTGAAGCCGGACAGGGCAGAGTCTATGGCTACACCTTC. Supplemented by reference TRBV2 and TRBJ1-2, the full variable domain reads EPEVTQTPSHQVTQMGQEVILRCVPISNHLYFYWYRQILGQKVEFLVSFYNNEISEKSEIFDDQFSVERPDGSNFTLKIRSTKLEDSAMYFCASSEAGQGRVYGYTFGSGTRLTVV.

This clone was recorded only once. The chain is built from TRBV5-1 and TRBJ1-4; TRBD1 aligns across 8 bases. CDR3 length: 14 amino acids. V shed 4 bases, J shed 5 bases, and the junction held 4 bases outside the gene matches. Germline assignment: CDR1 SGHRS and CDR2 YFSETQ. The CDR3 here is CASSPTGENEKLFF. The CDR3 DNA follows: TGCGCCAGCAGCCCGACAGGGGAAAATGAAAAACTGTTTTTT.

This chain connects TRBV10-3 to TRBJ2-2; TRBD2 matches 8 bases. This CDR3 has 15 residues. V lost 10 bases, J lost 7 bases, and 14 bases stayed unmatched. Germline CDR1 ENHRY, CDR2 SYGVKD. CDR3 DNA sequence: TGTGCCACAGCGTCGGGCGGGGGGATTAGCGGGGAGCTGTTTTTT. Translated, it gives CATASGGGISGELFF.

The gene calls are TRBV7-9 and TRBJ1-1; unclear D gene. Germline V CDR1 and CDR2: SEHNR, FQNEAQ (reference sequence). Trimming removed 1 base at V and 3 bases at J, with 9 bases between. The length of the CDR3 is 14 residues. The CDR3 DNA is TGTGCCAGCAGCTTAGATTATAATGACACTGAAGCTTTCTTT. Its protein is CASSLDYNDTEAFF.

The genes are TRBV5-1 and TRBJ1-1; 7 bases fit TRBD1. The CDR3 has 13 amino acids. Per germline, CDR1 SGHRS and CDR2 YFSETQ. Trimming took 0 bases from V and 5 from J; bases not matched to a gene: 1. CDR3 nucleotide sequence: TGCGCCAGCAGCTTGGACAGGGGTACTGAAGCTTTCTTT. Translated, it gives CASSLDRGTEAFF.

The genes are TRBV23-1 and TRBJ1-6, with TRBD1 as a possible D gene (6 bases). TRBV23-1 has ORF status, its function being uncertain. V was clipped by 3 bases and J by 7 bases, with 16 bases between them. The CDR3 runs 16 residues. CDR3: CASSHRTELVNSPLHF. CDR3 sequence (DNA): TGCGCCAGCAGTCACCGGACAGAGCTCGTCAATTCACCCCTCCACTTT.

The chain links TRBV11-2 to TRBJ1-1; the D is unclear. The V end lost 3 bases, the J end lost 0 bases, and 5 bases lay between the germline ends. The CDR3 contains 13 residues. From germline, CDR1 is SGHAT and CDR2 FQNNGV. CDR3 bases: TGTGCCAGCAGCTTGCGGCTGAACACTGAAGCTTTCTTT. It is translated as CASSLRLNTEAFF.

The chain is built from TRBV30 and TRBJ2-1; the match to TRBD1 covers 9 bases. The CDR3 consists of 13 residues. Unmatched junction bases numbered 4, after V lost 8 bases and J lost 2 bases. Germline values: CDR1 GTSNPN, CDR2 SVGIG (reference sequence). For the CDR3, the DNA is TGTGCCGTCGGACAGGGGCCCTACAATGAGCAGTTCTTC. Protein: CAVGQGPYNEQFF.

The CDR3 region is CASSLALGGSSYEQYF. CDR3 bases: TGTGCCAGCAGCTTAGCGCTGGGGGGAAGCTCCTACGAGCAGTACTTC. The chain employs TRBV7-9 and TRBJ2-7; D may be TRBD2 (6 bases). The CDR3 loop spans 16 amino acids. Germline V gene lookup returns CDR1 SEHNR and CDR2 FQNEAQ (reference sequence). The V end lost 0 bases, the J end lost 0 bases, and 12 bases lay between the germline ends.

The chain couples TRBV13 to TRBJ2-7; 13 bases are shared with TRBD2. J was trimmed by 1 base and V by 5 bases; bases with no gene match: 5. The CDR3 sequence is 16 residues long. Germline V gene sequence: CDR1 PRHDT, CDR2 FYEKMQ (reference sequence). CDR3 in DNA: TGTGCCAGCAGCCAGGGACTAGCGGGGCTATCCTACGAGCAGTACTTC. Translated: CASSQGLAGLSYEQYF.